This TCR beta chain originates from a study of blood T cell repertoires in COVID-19 (dated by TCRdb to between 2020 and 2021). With regard to the full study: Collaborator samples came from the United States, Italy and Spain and covered acute and convalescent phases of COVID-19. A freely available public database, intended as a resource for researchers studying the immune response to SARS-CoV-2, is where the repertoires were released. Deeply sampled blood TCRbeta repertoires from subjects exposed to, actively infected with, or recovered from COVID-19 were included in the dataset. The prospective study material was composed of cDNA or gDNA derived from T cells, B-cell-depleted T cells, or PBMCs. A de-identified subject ID, COVID-19 status, age in years and sex were almost always included in the sample metadata. Where HLA class I and class II types were available, the types were taken from metadata supplied by the sample provider, not from assay-based typing. Samples were obtained from the ongoing ImmuneRACE study (first 160 participants) and from about 1,300 subjects provided by 6 global collaborators. The paper as a whole reports these results and caveats: The quantity of clinical and demographic metadata differed by source and by participant and was supplied without curation.

About this clone: This receptor's antigen is unknown. No much larger clone exists at a distance of one base, and base qualities are not known.

CDR1 and CDR2 are drawn from the germline V gene: SGDLS, YYNGEE. There are 13 amino acids in the CDR3, from cysteine to phenylalanine inclusive. The sequence is cut down to CDR3 DNA, 39 bases in frame from base 1. Ends trimmed: V by 4 bases, J by 5 bases; bases unmatched to a gene: 0. Participants in the prospective study were aged 18 to 89 years, lived in about two dozen United States geographic areas, and enrolled through a virtual design. To assign participants to cohorts, the prospective study relied on clinical history that participants themselves reported in a screening survey and a study questionnaire. Recovered participants in ImmuneRACE Cohort 3 were defined by two consecutive negative NP/OP PCR tests, clearance by a healthcare professional, or resolution of symptoms. In the prospective study, mobile phlebotomists collected whole blood, serum and a nasopharyngeal or oropharyngeal swab from each participant. Over a roughly two-month period, participants in the prospective study had the option of providing additional blood draws and questionnaires. Before DNA extraction, blood samples from the prospective study were shipped at room temperature or frozen.

TCRbeta CDR3 regions were amplified from genomic DNA using the immunoSEQ Assay, a bias-controlled multiplex PCR. For the original study's pipeline: The number of nucleated cells in each sample was estimated by amplification of reference gene primers within the assay. To quantify the absolute abundance of each unique TCRbeta CDR3 rearrangement, sequence reads were collapsed and filtered. For each sample, productive Simpson clonality was calculated as the square root of Simpson's diversity index across productive rearrangements. TCRdb re-hosts the immuneACCESS table, in-frame sequences only. Its copies lack some clones; in the studies checked, an unresolved V gene accounts for under half of them, and the cause for the rest is not known. V, J and clone size are those of that table, while D and trimming were read from the DNA. This sample comprises roughly 200,000 clones, roughly 90% of them detected only once. Of the sample, just over 2.5% falls within the top ten clones.

The chain is made from TRBV9 and TRBJ2-5, and 12 junction bases match TRBD2. This TCR was sampled from a young woman who had recovered from COVID-19. Sequenced sample: PBMCs or T cells enriched from blood (not recorded which). The CDR3 here reads CASSTSGGETQYF. The DNA sequence reads TGTGCCAGCAGCACTAGCGGGGGGGAGACCCAGTACTTC.